This entry describes one TCR beta chain. The entry originates in a study of blood T cell repertoires in COVID-19. The CDR3 sequence is 14 residues long. Trimming took 0 bases from V and 5 from J, leaving 11 bases between them. Germline assignment: CDR1 SGHRS and CDR2 YFSETQ. As handled by the study authors: Estimated nucleated cell counts came from reference gene primer amplification. Method: immunoSEQ multiplex PCR; TCRdb's copy keeps in-frame clones and lacks some. V and J calls and clone size follow that table, whereas D and trimming were derived from the DNA. The sample includes approximately 100,000 clones, roughly 85% seen only once; the top ten take approximately 2.6%. The study counted Cohort 3 donors as recovered given two negative PCRs, clearance, or symptom resolution.

Sequencing was done on a sample of PBMCs or T cells enriched from blood (not recorded which). The clonotype originates from a woman between 45 and 60 years old who had recovered from COVID-19. This chain uses TRBV5-1 with TRBJ2-5, with a weak D call TRBD2 (5 bases). CDR3 sequence reads: CASSLGLGGETQYF. The CDR3 DNA reads as TGCGCCAGCAGCTTGGGTCTAGGAGGTGAGACCCAGTACTTC.